The rows below give T cell receptor beta chains drawn from one sample of a study of cytomegalovirus exposure and HLA in healthy donors. Data came from immunoSEQ multiplex PCR; TCRdb stores just in-frame clones and leaves some out. Seen here are over 75,000 clones, around four fifths observed once, and the top ten hold about 7%. Material for sequencing was PBMCs. The source is a man between 50 and 59 years old in good health and CMV-seropositive. The CDR3 runs from the conserved cysteine through the conserved F or W. The D gene is left open where the match is weak. Not all rows give a size; the values are once, few, many and, for expanded clones, a class.

. TRBJ1-5 . TRBV19 CASSPQGLVSNQPQHF TGTGCCAGTAGTCCCCAGGGACTCGTGAGCAATCAGCCCCAGCATTTT
. TRBJ2-3 TRBD1 TRBV13 CASSLAWTGPQGDTQYF TGTGCCAGCAGCTTGGCCTGGACAGGGCCCCAGGGAGATACGCAGTATTTT
. TRBJ1-6 TRBD1 TRBV20-1 CSATGTGSVHF TGCAGTGCTACCGGGACAGGGTCGGTCCACTTT
. TRBJ1-5 . TRBV28 CASSSVLGASQPQHF TGTGCCAGCAGTTCGGTCCTGGGGGCGAGTCAGCCCCAGCATTTT
. TRBJ2-2 . TRBV14 CASSQDWAGGELFF TGTGCCAGCAGCCAAGATTGGGCAGGCGGGGAGCTGTTTTTT
. TRBJ2-5 . TRBV7-9 CSSGLGGGPQETQYF TGTTCCAGCGGGTTGGGGGGAGGCCCACAAGAGACCCAGTACTTC
medium-sized TRBJ1-1 TRBD1 TRBV6-1 CASSGQGLRTEAFF TGTGCCAGCAGTGGACAGGGTCTCCGCACTGAAGCTTTCTTT
. TRBJ1-1 . TRBV6-5 CASRAGGTSEAFF TGTGCCAGCAGGGCAGGTGGAACAAGTGAAGCTTTCTTT
. TRBJ1-2 . TRBV7-2 CASSPNTNYGYPF TGTGCCAGCAGCCCCAACACCAACTATGGCTACCCCTTC
. TRBJ1-1 . TRBV29-1 CSVLGAAEAFF TGCAGCGTTTTGGGGGCGGCTGAAGCTTTCTTT
. TRBJ2-6 . TRBV25-1 CASSDPRGTPNVLTF TGTGCCAGCAGTGACCCGCGCGGGACCCCCAACGTCCTGACTTTC
. TRBJ1-2 . TRBV9 CASSVGDQDRNF TGTGCCAGCAGCGTAGGCGACCAGGACAGAAACTTC
. TRBJ2-2 TRBD2 TRBV30 CAWRTSGGGGTGELFF TGTGCCTGGAGGACTAGCGGGGGGGGCGGGACCGGGGAGCTGTTTTTT
. TRBJ1-1 . TRBV18 CASSPWQNTEAFF TGTGCCAGCTCACCCTGGCAGAACACTGAAGCTTTCTTT
once TRBJ2-7 TRBD1 TRBV7-9 CSSSSTGNEQYF TGTTCCAGCAGCTCGACAGGGAACGAGCAGTACTTC
. TRBJ1-3 TRBD1 TRBV2 CASSPGQGVFGNTIYF TGTGCCAGCAGTCCGGGACAGGGAGTCTTTGGAAACACCATATATTTT
. TRBJ1-4 . TRBV5-1 CASRSQQATNEKLFF TGCGCCAGCCGTTCTCAACAAGCAACTAATGAAAAACTGTTTTTT
few TRBJ2-5 TRBD2 TRBV7-9 CASSLAPGGGKETQYF TGTGCCAGCAGCTTAGCCCCCGGGGGGGGGAAAGAGACCCAGTACTTC
once TRBJ1-5 . TRBV5-4 CASSLGGDQPQHF TGTGCCAGCAGCTTGGGGGGGGATCAGCCCCAGCATTTT
. TRBJ2-2 . TRBV6-5 CASSLNRQNTGELFF TGTGCCAGCAGTCTAAATCGACAGAACACCGGGGAGCTGTTTTTT
few TRBJ2-2 . TRBV11-2 CASSLVEGGELFF TGTGCCAGCAGTCTAGTGGAGGGGGGGGAGCTGTTTTTT
few TRBJ1-2 TRBD1 TRBV10-3 CATGQGGGYGYTF TGTGCCACCGGACAGGGCGGCGGCTATGGCTACACCTTC
. TRBJ2-2 TRBD1 TRBV7-8 CASSLIVGQGQGVAGELFF TGTGCCAGCAGCTTGATTGTGGGCCAGGGACAGGGAGTTGCCGGGGAGCTGTTTTTT
few TRBJ1-3 . TRBV25-1 CASSDPGGGNTIYF TGTGCCAGCAGTGACCCCGGCGGGGGTAACACCATATATTTT
. TRBJ2-2 TRBD2 TRBV2 CASSRSGGANTGELFF TGTGCCAGCAGTCGTAGCGGGGGGGCGAACACCGGGGAGCTGTTTTTT
once TRBJ2-7 . TRBV9 CASSAGRASYEQYF TGTGCCAGCAGCGCCGGGCGGGCCTCCTACGAGCAGTACTTC
. TRBJ1-1 . TRBV14 CASSEQGINTEAFF TGTGCCAGCAGCGAACAGGGTATCAACACTGAAGCTTTCTTT
. TRBJ2-7 TRBD2 TRBV6-4 CASIGGSSGRCEQYF TGTGCCAGCATCGGCGGGTCGAGCGGGAGGTGTGAGCAGTACTTC
. TRBJ2-7 TRBD1 TRBV5-1 CASSPPGQGYEQYF TGCGCCAGCAGCCCCCCGGGACAGGGCTACGAGCAGTACTTC
. TRBJ2-5 . TRBV4-3 CASSQGGSGGETQYF TGCGCCAGCAGCCAAGGAGGTAGCGGTGGCGAGACCCAGTACTTC
. TRBJ1-2 . TRBV28 CASSLTSGVANYGYTF TGTGCCAGCAGTCTAACTTCAGGGGTAGCTAACTATGGCTACACCTTC
. TRBJ1-1 . TRBV4-1 CASSQVGENTEAFF TGCGCCAGCAGCCAAGTCGGGGAGAACACTGAAGCTTTCTTT
. TRBJ1-2 . TRBV4-3 CASSQDAGYIRGYTF TGCGCCAGCAGCCAAGATGCCGGGTATATTCGTGGCTACACCTTC
. TRBJ2-5 . TRBV4-2 CASSQDASAETQYF TGTGCCAGCAGCCAAGATGCTAGCGCAGAGACCCAGTACTTC
. TRBJ1-2 . TRBV5-1 CASSPIGGGSDGYTF TGCGCCAGCAGCCCCATCGGTGGAGGGTCAGACGGCTACACCTTC
. TRBJ2-2 . TRBV6-4 CASTLMGGFGTGELFF TGTGCCAGCACCCTCATGGGCGGGTTCGGCACCGGGGAGCTGTTTTTT
. TRBJ1-1 . TRBV5-6 CASSFMRTEAFF TGTGCCAGCAGCTTTATGCGGACTGAAGCTTTCTTT
. TRBJ1-6 TRBD1 TRBV27 CASSAGGQGLTSPLHF TGTGCCAGCAGTGCCGGGGGACAGGGGTTGACCTCACCCCTCCACTTT
few TRBJ1-2 . TRBV6-5 CASSRGSAYGYPF TGTGCCAGCAGCCGGGGGAGCGCATATGGCTACCCCTTC
. TRBJ1-3 . TRBV9 CASSPAEGVGNTIYF TGTGCCAGCAGCCCAGCCGAGGGGGTTGGAAACACCATATATTTT
. TRBJ2-2 TRBD1 TRBV5-1 CASSSSGTGTGELFF TGCGCCAGCAGCTCGTCCGGGACAGGGACCGGGGAGCTGTTTTTT
once TRBJ2-1 . TRBV2 CASSELEKQFF TGTGCCAGCAGTGAATTGGAGAAGCAGTTCTTC
. TRBJ2-3 . TRBV5-1 CASSLARSRADTQYF TGCGCCAGCAGCTTGGCACGGTCCCGGGCAGATACGCAGTATTTT
. TRBJ2-2 TRBD2 TRBV2 CASRPSGGGTGELFF TGTGCCAGCAGACCTAGCGGGGGGGGCACCGGGGAGCTGTTTTTT
medium-sized TRBJ2-7 TRBD1 TRBV19 CASSGDRGKQYF TGTGCCAGTAGTGGCGACAGGGGCAAGCAGTACTTC
. TRBJ1-5 . TRBV7-6 CASSLDTGSQPQHF TGTGCCAGCAGCTTAGATACCGGTAGTCAGCCCCAGCATTTT
. TRBJ1-4 . TRBV4-3 CASSQGGLGANEKLFF TGCGCCAGCAGCCAGGGAGGTCTGGGCGCTAATGAAAAACTGTTTTTT
. TRBJ2-2 TRBD2 TRBV2 CASTSGGGGGELFF TGTGCCAGCACCAGCGGGGGTGGGGGCGGGGAGCTGTTTTTT
. TRBJ1-2 . TRBV25-1 CASSETGPPGYGYTF TGTGCCAGCAGTGAAACAGGTCCTCCGGGCTATGGCTACACCTTC
. TRBJ2-1 . TRBV7-2 CASSLGDHSNEQFF TGTGCCAGCAGCTTGGGAGACCACTCCAATGAGCAGTTCTTC
. TRBJ2-7 TRBD1 TRBV27 CASSLDGQGYEQYF TGTGCCAGCAGTTTGGATGGACAGGGCTACGAGCAGTACTTC
. TRBJ1-4 TRBD1 TRBV6-5 CASSRGQGPNEKLFF TGTGCCAGCAGTAGGGGACAGGGGCCTAATGAAAAACTGTTTTTT
few TRBJ1-1 . TRBV6-6 CASSLGHTNTEAFF TGTGCCAGCAGCTTGGGGCATACAAACACTGAAGCTTTCTTT
. TRBJ1-1 . TRBV7-9 CASSLLQSQAFF TGTGCCAGCAGCTTATTACAGAGCCAAGCTTTCTTT
. TRBJ1-4 . TRBV25-1 CASGGQIATNEKLFF TGTGCCAGCGGGGGACAAATTGCAACTAATGAAAAACTGTTTTTT
. TRBJ2-5 TRBD1 TRBV28 CASSRPGTGSQETQYF TGTGCCAGCAGCAGACCCGGGACAGGGAGCCAAGAGACCCAGTACTTC
. TRBJ2-5 . TRBV28 CASKGGRGKETQYF TGTGCCAGTAAAGGGGGGAGGGGGAAAGAGACCCAGTACTTC
. TRBJ1-5 TRBD1 TRBV6-1 CASSEVGTGSNQPQHF TGTGCCAGCAGTGAAGTGGGGACAGGTAGCAATCAGCCCCAGCATTTT
. TRBJ1-6 . TRBV7-9 CASADQVGNSPLHF TGTGCCAGCGCTGACCAGGTTGGGAATTCACCCCTCCACTTT